Below are 2 T cell receptor beta chains sequenced from a single sample in a study of blood T cell repertoires in COVID-19. Assay used: immunoSEQ multiplex PCR; TCRdb lists only in-frame clones, some missing. The data hold over 150,000 clones, with about 85% observed a single time. Specimen: peripheral blood. These receptors all come from a man older than 75 with COVID-19, enrolled during active disease.

V is TRBV27 and J is TRBJ2-2; D may be TRBD2 (6 bases). V lost 5 bases to trimming and J lost 1 base, with 11 bases between them. Looked up from germline, CDR1 is MNHEY and CDR2 is SMNVEV (reference sequence). CDR3 size: 15 residues. The CDR3 nucleotides are TGTGCCAGCAGTCGACCCGGGGGGAACACCGGGGAGCTGTTTTTT. This codes for CASSRPGGNTGELFF.

This clone appeared a single time. The chain is built from TRBV10-2 and TRBJ1-5, with 7 positions matching TRBD1. This CDR3 is 13 amino acids long. Germline CDR1 reads WSHSY; CDR2 reads SAAADI. The V segment lost 6 bases and the J segment 7 bases; nucleotides outside the gene matches: 6. The CDR3 DNA sequence: TGCGCCAGCAGGGAGACAGGGAACCAGCCCCAGCATTTT. As protein: CASRETGNQPQHF.